This TCR beta chain was recovered during a study of T cells in women clearing cervical HPV infection. About the research overall: Women with histologically confirmed HPV16-related CIN3 or worse, 2 with invasive cancer, served as cases. With HLA typing for only a few women, HLA confounding remains possible.

TCR beta CDR3 amplified by multiplex PCR from approximately 1,100 ng genomic DNA. Sequencing used immunoSEQ multiplex PCR; TCRdb keeps in-frame clones, though not all of them. The sample holds about 27,000 clones. Details on this clone: The read terminates 3 residues before the CDR3 end, so the remaining end is supplied by the germline J gene.

All participants had a single incident cervical HPV16 infection, and prevalent HPV16 infections were excluded. V was clipped by 4 bases and J by 0 bases; unmatched bases: 9. The germline V gene encodes CDR1 SGHTA and CDR2 FQGTGA. This CDR3 spans 16 amino acids. The source of this sequence is a woman aged 18-70 years with a cervical HPV16 infection that either progressed to CIN3+ or cleared (not recorded which). Specimen: blood buffy coat. The chain links TRBV7-3 to TRBJ2-7, with TRBD1 matching over 7 bases. The CDR3 sequence: CASSSTGDTPSYEQYF. CDR3 DNA, as far as it was read: TGTGCCAGCAGCTCAACAGGGGATACACCCTCCTACGAG.